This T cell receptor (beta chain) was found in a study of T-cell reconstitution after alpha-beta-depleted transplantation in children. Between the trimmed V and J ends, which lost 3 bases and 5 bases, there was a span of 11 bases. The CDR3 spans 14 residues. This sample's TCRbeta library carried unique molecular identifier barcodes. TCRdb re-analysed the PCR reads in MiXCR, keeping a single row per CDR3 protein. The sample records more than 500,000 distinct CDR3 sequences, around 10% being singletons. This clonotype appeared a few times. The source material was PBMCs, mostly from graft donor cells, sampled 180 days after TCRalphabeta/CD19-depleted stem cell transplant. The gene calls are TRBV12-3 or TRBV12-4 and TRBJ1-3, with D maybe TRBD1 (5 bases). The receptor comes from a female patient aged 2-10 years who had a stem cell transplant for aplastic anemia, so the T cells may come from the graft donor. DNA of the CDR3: TGTGCCAGCAGTTTTCCAGGGCTAAGAAACACCATATATTTT. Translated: CASSFPGLRNTIYF.